This is a list of T cell receptor beta chains from one sample in a study of blood T cells in healthy people across ages. TCRdb processed the 5' RACE reads anew with MiXCR; each CDR3 protein has one entry. In the table there are 1.5 million or so distinct CDR3 sequences, approximately 40% of which are singletons. Sequencing input: blood. The origin of the receptors is a woman under 30 in good health. Both conserved end residues are trimmed from each CDR3. D genes are given only for firm matches. The size of a clone is reported for some rows only, either as once, few or many, or as a class for expanded clones.

clone size,J gene,V gene,D gene,CDR3 protein
once,TRBJ2-7,TRBV3-1,TRBD1,ASSQDRQGYSYEQY
-,TRBJ2-1,TRBV2,TRBD2,ASKAGLAVNEQF
once,TRBJ2-6,TRBV27,TRBD2,ASSSGLAGPSGANVLT
few,TRBJ2-1,TRBV7-9,-,ASSIRTELNEQF
-,TRBJ2-7,TRBV7-2,-,ASNWRGDGYEQY
once,TRBJ2-3,TRBV5-1,TRBD2,ASQQVPRTSPTDTQY
-,TRBJ2-1,TRBV9,TRBD2,ASSVAPSGIYEQF
few,TRBJ2-3,TRBV21-1,-,ASSPISRWRSLTDTQY
-,TRBJ2-4,TRBV10-3,TRBD1,AISETSGTGKEEQY
few,TRBJ2-2,TRBV12-3/TRBV12-4,-,ASRRTENTGELF
-,TRBJ1-1,TRBV12-3/TRBV12-4,TRBD1,ASKLDRVFSEAF
-,TRBJ2-2,TRBV24-1,-,ATSDSGRTTGELF
-,TRBJ2-7,TRBV20-1,TRBD2,SAPFGLAAGEAQY
few,TRBJ2-3,TRBV13,TRBD2,ASSLRWPLSGGVTDTQY
once,-,TRBV7-2,TRBD2,ASSISGGTPYEQY
-,TRBJ2-7,TRBV5-1,TRBD1,ASSPSTGEPYEQY
once,TRBJ2-4,TRBV28,-,ASSLPLGAKNIQY
-,TRBJ2-5,TRBV28,-,AITDNQETQY
-,TRBJ1-5,TRBV20-1,-,SAREGLLGASNQPQH
few,TRBJ2-1,TRBV11-1,-,ASSLTTDNEQF
-,TRBJ2-1,TRBV19,TRBD2,ASSPERETYNKQF
-,TRBJ2-5,TRBV2,TRBD2,ASSEQGLAGSTQY
-,TRBJ2-3,TRBV20-1,-,SARAGSTGTDTQY
once,TRBJ2-1,TRBV12-3/TRBV12-4,TRBD2,ASSLAGGPDNEQF
few,TRBJ1-4,TRBV6-5,-,ASSTGRSRGEKLF
few,TRBJ2-1,TRBV20-1,TRBD2,SAKPLSGGYNEQF
-,TRBJ1-1,TRBV4-1,-,ASSQVPGGPTEAF
-,TRBJ2-1,TRBV7-2,TRBD1,ASSLTGTYSYNEQF
-,TRBJ1-6,TRBV11-2,-,ASSLGFSPGSPLH
-,TRBJ2-1,TRBV7-9,TRBD1,ASSLIRDRKETQF
-,TRBJ2-7,TRBV11-2,-,ATAARGWLYNEQY
-,TRBJ1-2,TRBV6-5,TRBD1,ASSYSTGGSGYT
few,TRBJ2-5,TRBV6-5,TRBD2,ASSKTSGGYNEQY
once,TRBJ2-7,TRBV5-1,-,ASSLDRGLMNGPLYERY
-,-,TRBV11-2,TRBD2,ASSLFKSSGGQETQY
-,TRBJ1-6,TRBV9,-,ASSVGLEGSPLH